The 3 T cell receptor beta chains presented below share a single source sample, sequenced in a study of blood T cell repertoires in COVID-19. Profiling relied on immunoSEQ multiplex PCR, and the TCRdb table lists in-frame clones only, not all of them. The sample includes 200,000 to 300,000 clones, about 80% of them seen just once. Sequenced sample: peripheral blood. The receptors originated from an elderly woman with acute or convalescent COVID-19.

The chain is built from TRBV6-5 and TRBJ2-2; 10 nucleotides line up with TRBD1. The CDR3 runs to 15 residues. In germline, CDR1 is MNHEY, CDR2 SVGAGI. V dropped 6 bases and J dropped 4; count of bases not matched to a gene: 5. CDR3: CASRPGQGSTGELFF. DNA for the CDR3: TGTGCCAGCAGACCGGGACAGGGGTCCACCGGGGAGCTGTTTTTT.

The rearrangement uses TRBV6-5 and TRBJ1-6; D gene unclear. Germline assignment: CDR1 MNHEY and CDR2 SVGAGI. The CDR3 totals 14 residues. Trimming removed 5 bases at V and 10 bases at J, with 15 bases between. The CDR3 spells CASSLKPGLSPLHF. CDR3 nucleotides: TGTGCCAGCAGTCTTAAGCCCGGGTTGTCACCCCTCCACTTT.

This clone was observed a single time. CDR3 coding DNA: TGTGCCAGCAGCGTAGGGGCTAAATACGATGAGCAGTTCTTC. Translation: CASSVGAKYDEQFF. The chain combines TRBV9 with TRBJ2-1; no firm D call. CDR3 length equals 14 residues. V was pared by 0 bases and J by 8 bases, with 12 bases between. Germline-derived CDR1 and CDR2 are SGDLS and YYNGEE.